What follows describes a single T cell receptor (beta chain). TCRdb's copy holds only in-frame clones and misses some; the assay was immunoSEQ multiplex PCR. The repertoire has 67,000 or so clones, more than 90% of them found once; the top ten carry about 0.35%. The data were obtained in a study of technical replicates of blood from several donors. From germline, CDR1 is SQVTM and CDR2 ANQGSEA. Trimming shortened V by 7 bases and J by 2 bases, and 18 bases separated the two germline ends. The CDR3 consists of 14 residues. The origin of this receptor is a human donor in good health. Material: T cells isolated from PBMCs. The chain combines TRBV29-1 with TRBJ2-7, with D perhaps TRBD1 (6 bases). The CDR3 sequence is CSANSDRKPYEQYF. DNA for the CDR3: TGCAGCGCCAACAGCGACAGGAAGCCCTACGAGCAGTACTTC.